What follows is one TCR beta chain and its context. Its cognate antigen is unknown. Primers included in the PCR were 60 Vbeta and 13 Jbeta primers. Sequencing used immunoSEQ multiplex PCR; TCRdb keeps in-frame clones, though not all of them. The data hold under 200,000 clones, with about four fifths observed a single time. This sample was included in a study of cytomegalovirus exposure and HLA in healthy donors. The CDR3 extends over 14 amino acids. Trimming at V came to 6 bases and at J to 2 bases, leaving 8 bases not matched to a gene. Per the germline V gene, CDR1 is SGHRS and CDR2 is YFSETQ. Notes on the study in general: The presence/absence work took it that sequencing depth was about the same across donors. A later analysis found most CMV-associated TCR beta chains apparently HLA-restricted. Accurate prediction of most subjects' HLA-A and HLA-B alleles from TCR beta sequences was reported.

This receptor was identified in a man aged 30 to 39 in good health and CMV-seronegative. Sequenced input: PBMCs. V usage is TRBV5-1 and J usage is TRBJ2-7; 7 nucleotides agree with TRBD1. This chain's CDR3 is CASTGTANAYEQYF. CDR3 bases: TGCGCCAGCACCGGGACAGCTAATGCCTACGAGCAGTACTTC.